These T cell receptor beta chains were read from a single sample in a study of cytomegalovirus exposure and HLA in healthy donors. The method was immunoSEQ multiplex PCR; TCRdb's version includes in-frame clones alone and lacks a portion of them. The repertoire consists of over 100,000 clones, with roughly 90% occurring once and the leading ten covering about 6.3%. The sequenced sample consisted of PBMCs. The receptors were sampled from a woman aged 18-29 years in good health and CMV-seropositive. Both conserved end residues are trimmed from each CDR3. The order of the fields is J gene, V gene, CDR3 protein.

J: TRBJ1-5
V: TRBV28
CDR3: ASSAGNNQPQH

J: TRBJ1-1
V: TRBV15
CDR3: ATGHPPNTEAF

J: TRBJ2-1
V: TRBV6-1
CDR3: AGAGGANNEQF

J: TRBJ1-4
V: TRBV4-3
CDR3: ASSQEMSTGVNEKLF

J: TRBJ1-2
V: TRBV13
CDR3: ASSSTGQGNYGYT

J: TRBJ2-3
V: TRBV4-2
CDR3: ASSQERAGGQDTQY

J: TRBJ1-5
V: TRBV19
CDR3: ASSILTANNQPQH

J: TRBJ2-5
V: TRBV4-2
CDR3: ASSQDNPLAGALREETQY

J: TRBJ1-5
V: TRBV30
CDR3: AWSVPGGSQPQH

J: TRBJ2-1
V: TRBV6-5
CDR3: ASSSPGGEQF

J: TRBJ1-1
V: TRBV9
CDR3: ASSVSGNTEAF

J: TRBJ1-2
V: TRBV28
CDR3: ASSPSGGANYGYT

J: TRBJ2-7
V: TRBV7-9
CDR3: ASSPRQGAIHEQY

J: TRBJ2-2
V: TRBV11-3
CDR3: ASLGQGGAGELF

J: TRBJ1-3
V: TRBV28
CDR3: ASSLPLPVGNTIY

J: TRBJ1-1
V: TRBV7-9
CDR3: ASSPPGGWDTEAF